This TCR beta chain came from a study of patients and donors after allogeneic stem cell transplantation. MiXCR, applied by TCRdb to the RT-PCR reads, yields one record per CDR3 protein. The sample lists roughly 880,000 distinct CDR3 sequences, roughly 18% seen once, with about 6% in the top ten. V lost 0 bases and J 2 bases, leaving 5 bases between the germline ends. This CDR3 is 15 amino acids long. CDR1 is MGHRA, CDR2 YSYEKL, per germline. Sequences were obtained from blood, either unsorted or a sorted T cell fraction (not recorded which). The receptor's source is a human donor who was either an allogeneic HSCT recipient or a stem cell or donor lymphocyte infusion donor (not recorded which). It is not recorded whose cells these are; they may come from a transplant donor. This chain links TRBV4-1 with TRBJ2-6, with unresolved D. The CDR3: CASSQELPGANVLTF. CDR3 coding DNA: TGCGCCAGCAGCCAAGAACTTCCTGGGGCCAACGTCCTGACTTTC.